This TCR beta chain was sequenced in a study of identical twins. Study-wide findings and caveats: Part of the zero-insertion signal could reflect confounding by invariant MAIT and iNKT cells.

This clonotype has only a few counts. Its antigen is unidentified. Unique molecular identifiers were in the cDNA, with template-switch universal primer binding. One entry per CDR3 protein results from TCRdb running MiXCR on the 5' RACE reads. The table shows 700,000 or so distinct CDR3 sequences, with 8.6% occurring only once. Healthy Caucasian individuals made up all the donors. The data also belong to a second study, concerning yellow fever vaccine responses in identical twins.

Sequencing was done on a sample of PBMCs. The clonotype originates from a young woman in good health.

CDR3 sequence (DNA): TGCAGCGTTGCCTTAGGACAAGAGACCCAGTACTTC. It encodes CSVALGQETQYF. The chain links TRBV29-1 to TRBJ2-5; D unresolved. The CDR3 runs 12 residues. Looked up from germline, CDR1 is SQVTM and CDR2 is ANQGSEA. Trimming removed 4 bases from V and 2 bases from J, with 8 bases in between.